The source of this T cell receptor beta chain is a study of blood T cell repertoires in COVID-19. The CDR3 has 17 amino acids. Germline V gives CDR1 KGHSY, CDR2 FQNENV. The ends lost 4 bases at V and 7 bases at J; junction bases unmatched: 15. As originally analysed: By means of reference gene primer amplification, nucleated cell counts were estimated. Repertoires were generated with immunoSEQ multiplex PCR, while TCRdb's copy carries only in-frame clones and drops some. The V and J calls and clone size come from that table; D and trimming were worked out from the DNA. Seen here are some 120,000 clones, 75% to 90% observed once, and the top ten hold under 35%.

Sequenced: peripheral blood. This chain joins TRBV16 and TRBJ1-5; 8 positions match TRBD1. This sequence was found in a man between 70 and 80 years old with active or convalescent COVID-19. The CDR3 spells CASSPLRFQGDRQPQHF. CDR3 bases: TGTGCCAGCAGCCCGTTAAGGTTTCAGGGGGACAGGCAGCCCCAGCATTTT.